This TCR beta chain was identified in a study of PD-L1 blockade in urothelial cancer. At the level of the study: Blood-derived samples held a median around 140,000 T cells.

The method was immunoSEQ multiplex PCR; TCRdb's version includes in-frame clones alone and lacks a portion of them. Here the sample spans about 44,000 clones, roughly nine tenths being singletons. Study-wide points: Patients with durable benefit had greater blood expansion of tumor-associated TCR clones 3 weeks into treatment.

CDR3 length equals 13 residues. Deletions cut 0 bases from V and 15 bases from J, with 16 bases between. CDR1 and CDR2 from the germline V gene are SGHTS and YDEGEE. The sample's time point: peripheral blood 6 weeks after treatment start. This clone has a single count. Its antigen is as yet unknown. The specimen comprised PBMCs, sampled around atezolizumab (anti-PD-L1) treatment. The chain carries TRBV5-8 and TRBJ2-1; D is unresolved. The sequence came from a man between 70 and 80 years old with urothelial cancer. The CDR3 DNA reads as TGTGCCAGCAGCTTGGAAAGCACGAGAATCCGGTTCTTC. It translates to CASSLESTRIRFF.